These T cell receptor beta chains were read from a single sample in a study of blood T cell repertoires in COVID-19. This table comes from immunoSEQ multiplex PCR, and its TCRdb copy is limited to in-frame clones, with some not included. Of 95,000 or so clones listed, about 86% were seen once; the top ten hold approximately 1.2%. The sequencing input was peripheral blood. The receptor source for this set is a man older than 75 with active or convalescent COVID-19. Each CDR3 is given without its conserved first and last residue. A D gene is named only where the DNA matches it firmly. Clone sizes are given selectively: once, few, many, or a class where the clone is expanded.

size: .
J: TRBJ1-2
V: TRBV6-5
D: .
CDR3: ASSYPQGIYYGYT

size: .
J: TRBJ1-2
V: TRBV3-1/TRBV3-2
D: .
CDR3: ASSQGKGGYGYT

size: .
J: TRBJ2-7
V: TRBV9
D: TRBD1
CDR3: ASSVGPGGVYEQY

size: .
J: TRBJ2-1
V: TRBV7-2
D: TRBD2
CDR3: ASSPTSGSPF

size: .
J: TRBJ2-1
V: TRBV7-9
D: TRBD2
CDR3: ASSLAGAGTSGSNEQF

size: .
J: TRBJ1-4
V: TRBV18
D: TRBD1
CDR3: ASSPLGQDGKLF

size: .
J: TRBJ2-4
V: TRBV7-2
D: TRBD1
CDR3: ASSVGTGGRGIQY

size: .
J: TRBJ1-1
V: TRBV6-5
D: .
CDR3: ASTLGGGNTEAF

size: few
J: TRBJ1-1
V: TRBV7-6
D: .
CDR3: ASSLEPGRMNTEAF

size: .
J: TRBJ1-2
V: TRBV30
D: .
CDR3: AWSVSQGTYT

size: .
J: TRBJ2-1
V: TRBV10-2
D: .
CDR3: ASSVGGHEQF

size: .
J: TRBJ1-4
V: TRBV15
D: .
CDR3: ATSSLTEKGKLF

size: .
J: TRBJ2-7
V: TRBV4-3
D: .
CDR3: ASSQTITTGFSSYEQY

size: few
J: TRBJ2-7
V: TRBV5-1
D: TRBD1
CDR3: ASSSLGQGVEQY

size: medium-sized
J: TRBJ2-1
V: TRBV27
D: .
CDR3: ASSLEGSNEQF

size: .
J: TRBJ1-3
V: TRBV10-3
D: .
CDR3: AISEAGSGNTIY

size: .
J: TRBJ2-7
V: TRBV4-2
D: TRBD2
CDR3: ASSQASGSGEQY

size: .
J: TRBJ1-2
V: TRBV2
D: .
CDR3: ASSDLALQTSGYT

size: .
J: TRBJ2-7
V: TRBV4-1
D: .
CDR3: ASSQVLSRGLDEQY

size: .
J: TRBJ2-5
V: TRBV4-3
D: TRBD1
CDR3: ASSQAQGAGETQY

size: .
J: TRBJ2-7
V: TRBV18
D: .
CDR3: ASSQNGQDYEQY

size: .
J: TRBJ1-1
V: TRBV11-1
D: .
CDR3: ASSPGRTEAF

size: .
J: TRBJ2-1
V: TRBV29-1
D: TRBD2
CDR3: SVVEREEYEQF

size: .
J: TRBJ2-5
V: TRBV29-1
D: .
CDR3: SVEQGQRDGGQY

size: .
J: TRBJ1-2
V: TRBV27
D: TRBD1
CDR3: ASSSTGQGGGYT

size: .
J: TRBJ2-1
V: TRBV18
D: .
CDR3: ASSPGVTYNEQF

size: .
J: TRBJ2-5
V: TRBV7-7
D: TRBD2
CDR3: ASSLGLAGGPGQETQY

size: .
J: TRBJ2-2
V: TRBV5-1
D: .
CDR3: ASSLDLAGNTGELF

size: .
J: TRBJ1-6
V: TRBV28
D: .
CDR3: ASSLAGLFSPLH

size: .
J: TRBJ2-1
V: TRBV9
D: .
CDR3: ASSARLGEQF

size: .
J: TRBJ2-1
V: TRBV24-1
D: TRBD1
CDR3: ATSGNRGRDNEQF

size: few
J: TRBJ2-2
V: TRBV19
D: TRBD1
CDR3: ASSRGQGGTGELF

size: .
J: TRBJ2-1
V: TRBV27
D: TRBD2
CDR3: ASRPLAYNEQF

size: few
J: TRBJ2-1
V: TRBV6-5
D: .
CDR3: ASSSQPRNEQF

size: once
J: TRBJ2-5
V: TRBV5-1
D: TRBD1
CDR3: ASTGQGLGETQY

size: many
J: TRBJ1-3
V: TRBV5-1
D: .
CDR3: ASNDGAGNTIY

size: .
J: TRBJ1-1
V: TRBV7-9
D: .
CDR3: ASSLEEGGTEAF

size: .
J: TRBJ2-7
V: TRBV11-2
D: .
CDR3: ASSLEGGIYEQY

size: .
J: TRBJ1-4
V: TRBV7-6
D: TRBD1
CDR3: ASSLGGTGLEKLF

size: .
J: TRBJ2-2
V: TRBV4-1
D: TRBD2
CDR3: ASSQTLAGGNTGELF

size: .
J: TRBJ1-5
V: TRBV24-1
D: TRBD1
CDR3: ATSDHGQGACQPQH

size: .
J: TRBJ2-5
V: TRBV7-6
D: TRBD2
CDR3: ASSPNRILAGVRETQY

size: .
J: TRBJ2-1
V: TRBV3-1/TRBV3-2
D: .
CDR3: ASSQGGSEQF

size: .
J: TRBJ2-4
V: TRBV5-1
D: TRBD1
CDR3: ASSPGQIKNIQY

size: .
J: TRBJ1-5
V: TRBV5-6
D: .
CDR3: ASSLQASRAPQH

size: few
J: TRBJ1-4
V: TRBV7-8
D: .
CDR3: ASSDRRTATNEKLF

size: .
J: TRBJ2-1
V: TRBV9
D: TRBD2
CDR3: ASSVGRLAGGIHNEQF

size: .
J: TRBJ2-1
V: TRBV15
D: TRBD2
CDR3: ATSRGGGFEQF